The next 29 T cell receptor beta chains were all read from a single sample in a study of cytomegalovirus exposure and HLA in healthy donors. Amplification used 60 Vbeta primers and 13 Jbeta primers. The data were produced by immunoSEQ multiplex PCR, yet TCRdb's version contains in-frame clones alone and is incomplete. The sample shows around 170,000 clones, about 65% of them seen only once. Sequenced material: PBMCs. The receptors were sampled from a girl aged 5-17 years in good health and CMV-seronegative.

This clone was counted only a few times. This chain joins TRBV6-1 and TRBJ1-4; D not certain. The CDR3 spans 15 residues. V lost 0 bases, J lost 4 bases, and 9 bases lay in between. Looked up from germline, CDR1 is MNHNS and CDR2 is SASEGT. The CDR3 reads CASSEARRVNEKLFF. CDR3 in DNA: TGTGCCAGCAGTGAAGCGCGGCGGGTTAATGAAAAACTGTTTTTT.

In this sample, this clone turned up a few times. The chain employs TRBV4-1 and TRBJ1-5, with 7 nucleotides matching TRBD1. CDR3 size: 13 residues. Trimming at V came to 3 bases and at J to 7 bases, leaving 3 bases not matched to a gene. Germline V lookup: CDR1 MGHRA, CDR2 YSYEKL. CDR3 in amino acids: CASSHTGEQPQHF. The CDR3 nucleotides read TGCGCCAGCAGCCACACAGGGGAACAGCCCCAGCATTTT.

This clone was recorded a few times. Here the CDR3 DNA reads TGTGCCAGCAGCCTCAGGGGGTTTAATTCACCCCTCCACTTT. Protein sequence: CASSLRGFNSPLHF. The J gene is TRBJ1-6, the V gene TRBV7-9; 7 bases line up with TRBD1. Germline trimming cut 5 bases from V and 6 bases from J; bases unmatched to any gene: 4. This CDR3 contains 14 residues. CDR1 and CDR2 (germline): SEHNR, FQNEAQ (reference sequence).

This clone came up a few times. The chain recombines TRBV6-5 with TRBJ1-5; D is perhaps TRBD1 (6 bases). This CDR3 region has 15 residues. CDR1 is MNHEY and CDR2 is SVGAGI in the germline V gene. Between the trimmed V and J ends, which lost 7 bases and 4 bases, there was a span of 17 bases. The CDR3, as DNA: TGTGCCAGCAAGACACAGGACAGCCTTAATCAGCCCCAGCATTTT. Protein: CASKTQDSLNQPQHF.

The V call is TRBV7-9, the J call TRBJ2-1, with D possibly TRBD1 on 6 matching bases. Looked up from germline, CDR1 is SEHNR and CDR2 is FQNEAQ (reference sequence). V lost 4 bases and J 8 bases, leaving 15 bases between the germline ends. This CDR3 region has 14 residues. In nucleotides, the CDR3 is TGTGCCAGCAGCTCGAGGACAGCCTCGGATGAGCAGTTCTTC. Protein sequence: CASSSRTASDEQFF.

On this clone: The junction departs from the called germline gene at one end, perhaps through a read error. This sequence joins TRBV5-1 and TRBJ1-1, with TRBD1 matching over 7 bases. CDR1 and CDR2 (germline): SGHRS, YFSETQ. The CDR3 has 13 amino acids. The CDR3 sequence: CASNRDSFSLLVF. CDR3 bases: TGCGCCAGCAACAGGGACAGTTTTTCCTTACTGGTCTTT.

The V call is TRBV19, the J call TRBJ2-5; 9 bases are a match to TRBD2. This CDR3 has 16 amino acids. V lost 5 bases and J lost 5; bases outside the gene matches: 12. CDR1 LNHDA and CDR2 SQIVND come from the germline V gene (reference sequence). Written as DNA, the CDR3 is TGTGCCAGTAGTTCCGCCCGACTAGCGGCTATGGAGACCCAGTACTTC. It specifies CASSSARLAAMETQYF.

V gene TRBV10-2 combines with J gene TRBJ1-2, with TRBD1 matching 7 bases. This CDR3 region has 13 residues. J was trimmed by 2 bases and V by 7 bases; bases with no gene match: 4. In germline, CDR1 is WSHSY, CDR2 SAAADI. CDR3 nucleotide sequence: TGCGCCAGCACCACGACAGGGAACTATGGCTACACCTTC. Translating it yields CASTTTGNYGYTF.

In DNA, the CDR3 is TGTGCCAGCAGCGTATCCAGGGGACGGGATTCACCCCTCCACTTT. Residues: CASSVSRGRDSPLHF. J is TRBJ1-6 and V is TRBV9, with TRBD1 as a possible D gene (6 bases). The CDR3 covers 15 residues. V lost 1 base and J lost 8, with 13 bases in between. Germline loops: CDR1 SGDLS, CDR2 YYNGEE. The whole variable domain, filled in from reference TRBV9 and TRBJ1-6, reads DSGVTQTPKHLITATGQRVTLRCSPRSGDLSVYWYQQSLDQGLQFLIQYYNGEERAKGNILERFSAQQFPDLHSELNLSSLELGDSALYFCASSVSRGRDSPLHFGNGTRLTVT.

This clone was seen a handful of times. This rearrangement joins TRBV6-1 to TRBJ2-2, with 8 bases aligning to TRBD2. Trimming at V came to 3 bases and at J to 9 bases, leaving 15 bases not matched to a gene. The CDR3 covers 17 residues. Germline CDR1 reads MNHNS; CDR2 reads SASEGT. CDR3 DNA: TGTGCCAGCAGTGATAGAGGCTATAGCGGGGTATTCCGGGAGCTGTTTTTT. Its protein is CASSDRGYSGVFRELFF.

In nucleotides, the CDR3 is TGTGCCAGCAGTGAATTCCGGAGCTATGGCTACACCTTC. Amino acids: CASSEFRSYGYTF. The chain uses TRBV25-1 and TRBJ1-2; D is unclear. V was trimmed by 1 base and J by 4 bases, leaving 7 bases between them. This CDR3 has 13 residues. Germline V gene sequence: CDR1 MGHDK, CDR2 SYGVNS.

The rearrangement links TRBV7-9 to TRBJ1-1; D unresolved. V lost 5 bases to trimming and J lost 5 bases, with 15 bases between them. The CDR3 extends over 14 amino acids. Germline CDR1 reads SEHNR; CDR2 reads FQNEAQ (reference sequence). The CDR3 reads CASSPNSGWTEAFF. CDR3 DNA sequence: TGTGCCAGCAGCCCAAATTCCGGGTGGACTGAAGCTTTCTTT.

This clone has more than one count but fewer than ten. The V call is TRBV19, the J call TRBJ2-1; unclear D gene. Trimming took 10 bases from V and 4 from J, leaving 14 bases between them. Looked up from germline, CDR1 is LNHDA and CDR2 is SQIVND (reference sequence). This CDR3 contains 13 residues. The CDR3 here is CATTYGPYNEQFF. The CDR3 DNA is TGTGCCACTACTTATGGGCCTTACAATGAGCAGTTCTTC.

The chain joins TRBV5-4 to TRBJ2-7; 7 positions match TRBD2. The CDR3 sequence is 16 residues long. CDR1 SGHNT and CDR2 YYREEE come from the germline V gene (reference sequence). The J segment lost 2 bases and the V segment lost 4 bases, leaving 12 bases of the junction unmatched. Written as DNA, the CDR3 is TGTGCCAGCAGCCCTCAAGCGGGACTTGGCACCTACGAGCAGTACTTC. Protein: CASSPQAGLGTYEQYF.

This sequence joins TRBV5-1 and TRBJ2-5, with D uncertain. The length of the CDR3 is 13 residues. Trimming shortened V by 0 bases and J by 5 bases, and 8 bases separated the two germline ends. Germline V gives CDR1 SGHRS, CDR2 YFSETQ. CDR3 coding DNA: TGCGCCAGCAGCTTGGGCTCCCGGGAGACCCAGTACTTC. Its translation is CASSLGSRETQYF.

The chain couples TRBV5-1 to TRBJ1-3; D not certain. Germline CDR1 is SGHRS and CDR2 is YFSETQ. The V gene lost 4 bases and the J gene lost 0 bases, with 17 bases spanning the gap. The CDR3 runs to 17 residues. The chain's CDR3 is CASSPDVTGSSGNTIYF. As DNA, the CDR3 is TGCGCCAGCAGCCCCGACGTTACTGGGAGCTCTGGAAACACCATATATTTT.

This clone has just one count. The CDR3 DNA follows: TGTGCCAGCAGCCTCGGCCTTGAGGCCTACGAGCAGTACTTC. Its translation: CASSLGLEAYEQYF. The chain has TRBV7-2 and TRBJ2-7; D gene unclear. With 5 bases removed from V and 2 bases from J, the gap between germline ends came to 13 bases. The CDR3 loop spans 14 amino acids. Germline CDR1 and CDR2: SGHTA and FQGNSA.

This chain joins TRBV29-1 and TRBJ2-3, with D perhaps matching TRBD2 (6 bases). V lost 5 bases and J lost 2, with 17 bases in between. Germline V gives CDR1 SQVTM, CDR2 ANQGSEA. CDR3 length equals 15 residues. CDR3 coding DNA: TGCAGCGTTACCCCCACTAGCCCTTTCACAGATACGCAGTATTTT. It codes for CSVTPTSPFTDTQYF.

The chain recombines TRBV27 with TRBJ2-1; D might be TRBD2 (5 bases). Between the trimmed V and J ends, which lost 2 bases and 2 bases, there was a span of 10 bases. The CDR3 runs to 15 residues. The germline CDR1 and CDR2 sequences are MNHEY and SMNVEV (reference sequence). In DNA form, the CDR3 reads TGTGCCAGCAGTTTAGGACGGGGAACCTACAATGAGCAGTTCTTC. This sequence encodes CASSLGRGTYNEQFF.

The chain joins TRBV5-1 to TRBJ1-5; 9 nucleotides match TRBD1. Germline V lookup: CDR1 SGHRS, CDR2 YFSETQ. With 4 bases clipped from V and 3 bases from J, the junction kept 5 bases outside the gene matches. CDR3 length equals 15 residues. CDR3 coding DNA: TGCGCCAGCAGCCCCGGGACAGGGAACAATCAGCCCCAGCATTTT. Its protein product is CASSPGTGNNQPQHF.

CDR3 sequence: CASSGGLAGTLKNIQYF. DNA of the CDR3: TGCGCCAGCAGCGGGGGGCTAGCGGGGACCCTTAAAAACATTCAGTACTTC. This chain joins TRBV5-1 and TRBJ2-4; 9 nucleotides align to TRBD2. V dropped 4 bases and J dropped 4; count of bases not matched to a gene: 12. The CDR3 length is 17 residues. CDR1 SGHRS and CDR2 YFSETQ come from the germline V gene.

The chain couples TRBV4-1 to TRBJ2-7; TRBD1 might be the D (6 bases). CDR3 size: 15 residues. Looked up from germline, CDR1 is MGHRA and CDR2 is YSYEKL. Between the trimmed V and J ends, which lost 1 base and 6 bases, there was a span of 16 bases. Here the CDR3 reads CASSQGDRTGGEQYF. CDR3 sequence (DNA): TGCGCCAGCAGCCAAGGCGACAGGACTGGGGGCGAGCAGTACTTC.

V gene TRBV11-2 combines with J gene TRBJ2-1; possible D gene TRBD2, 6 bases. Germline V gives CDR1 SGHAT, CDR2 FQNNGV. The CDR3 contains 13 residues. With 1 base removed from V and 9 bases from J, the gap between germline ends came to 10 bases. Here the CDR3 DNA reads TGTGCCAGCAGCTTAGTTTGGGGAGGTGAGCAGTTCTTC. Translated: CASSLVWGGEQFF.

This clone came up once. The rearrangement uses TRBV7-3 and TRBJ2-2, with 11 bases aligning to TRBD2. The CDR3 is made up of 16 amino acids. CDR1 SGHTA and CDR2 FQGTGA come from the germline V gene. V trimming: 5 bases; J trimming: 4 bases; junction bases outside the gene matches: 6. Here the CDR3 DNA reads TGTGCCAGCAGCCCGGGACTAGCGGAGGCCACCGGGGAGCTGTTTTTT. Residues: CASSPGLAEATGELFF.

The chain combines TRBV4-1 with TRBJ2-7, with 9 positions matching TRBD1. The CDR3 totals 16 residues. Unmatched junction bases numbered 6, after V lost 1 base and J lost 2 bases. The V gene's germline CDR1 is MGHRA and CDR2 YSYEKL. The CDR3 DNA sequence: TGCGCCAGCAGCCAAGCGGGACAGGGAATCCCCTACGAGCAGTACTTC. This gives the protein CASSQAGQGIPYEQYF.

This chain connects TRBV15 to TRBJ2-6; D gene unclear. The V gene lost 5 bases and the J gene lost 1 base, with 9 bases spanning the gap. CDR3 length: 15 amino acids. Germline-derived CDR1 and CDR2 are LNHNV and YYDKDF (reference sequence). DNA of the CDR3: TGTGCCACCAGCGCCCGTACTTCTGGGGCCAACGTCCTGACTTTC. Translating it yields CATSARTSGANVLTF. The entire variable domain, with the rest obtained from reference TRBV15 and TRBJ2-6, is as follows: DAMVIQNPRYQVTQFGKPVTLSCSQTLNHNVMYWYQQKSSQAPKLLFHYYDKDFNNEADTPDNFQSRRPNTSFCFLDIRSPGLGDTAMYLCATSARTSGANVLTFGAGSRLTVL.

The sample holds one count of this clone. This chain connects TRBV6-1 to TRBJ2-7; D might be TRBD1 (5 bases). With 10 bases removed from V and 0 bases from J, the gap between germline ends came to 13 bases. The CDR3 runs 13 residues. CDR1 MNHNS and CDR2 SASEGT come from the germline V gene. CDR3 amino acids: CATTTAISYEQYF. CDR3 DNA sequence: TGTGCCACCACGACAGCCATCTCCTACGAGCAGTACTTC.

This clone was observed a single time. Written as DNA, the CDR3 is TGCAGCGTTGCTAGGGACAGGGGGACCTACGAGCAGTACTTC. Protein: CSVARDRGTYEQYF. The chain links TRBV29-1 to TRBJ2-7, with 11 positions matching TRBD1. Germline CDR1 SQVTM, CDR2 ANQGSEA. V was pared by 4 bases and J by 2 bases, with 4 bases of the junction left unmatched. The CDR3 has 14 residues.

This chain links TRBV27 with TRBJ1-5; the D gene is possibly TRBD1 (6 bases). From germline, CDR1 is MNHEY and CDR2 SMNVEV (reference sequence). Trimming cost V 4 bases and J 5 bases, with 12 bases left between them. The CDR3 is 14 residues long. CDR3 DNA sequence: TGTGCCAGCAGTTCTTACAGGGTGGATCAGCCCCAGCATTTT. Translated: CASSSYRVDQPQHF.